The 6 T cell receptor beta chains listed next were all sequenced from one sample in a study of radiotherapy plus CTLA-4 blockade in lung cancer. Measured with immunoSEQ multiplex PCR; TCRdb has only the in-frame clones, and not every one. Of 85,000 to 130,000 clones listed, 70% to 90% are singletons. The material was peripheral blood, obtained from a patient treated with radiotherapy plus ipilimumab. These receptors originate from a human donor with non-small cell lung cancer that progressed on radiotherapy plus ipilimumab. Some clones in this sample may be carry-over from other donors' samples.

V is TRBV19 and J is TRBJ1-2; a weak D match, TRBD1 (6 bases). The CDR3 contains 13 residues. Germline V lookup: CDR1 LNHDA, CDR2 SQIVND (reference sequence). V lost 9 bases and J 4 bases, leaving 15 bases between the germline ends. CDR3 in amino acids: CARGKVDSYGYTF. The CDR3 DNA reads TGTGCCAGGGGGAAGGTGGACAGCTATGGCTACACCTTC.

The chain recombines TRBV16 with TRBJ2-2; a possible D gene is TRBD1 (6 bases). Trimming took off 4 bases at V and 1 base at J, with 10 bases between the two ends. In germline, CDR1 is KGHSY, CDR2 FQNENV. This CDR3 has 15 amino acids. The CDR3 spells CASSLPGQNTGELFF. DNA of the CDR3: TGTGCCAGCAGCCTCCCGGGACAGAACACCGGGGAGCTGTTTTTT. The complete variable domain, with remaining parts taken from reference TRBV16 and TRBJ2-2, reads GEEVAQTPKHLVRGEGQKAKLYCAPIKGHSYVFWYQQVLKNEFKFLISFQNENVFDETGMPKERFSAKCLPNSPCSLEIQATKLEDSAVYFCASSLPGQNTGELFFGEGSRLTVL.

The V gene is TRBV6-6, the J gene TRBJ1-6, with 11 bases that match TRBD1. V was clipped by 5 bases and J by 6 bases; unmatched bases: 3. CDR1 and CDR2 from the germline V gene are MNHNY and SVGAGI (reference sequence). The CDR3 loop spans 15 amino acids. Here the CDR3 reads CASSRDRGINSPLHF. The CDR3 bases are TGTGCCAGCAGTCGGGACAGGGGGATTAATTCACCCCTCCACTTT.

Details on this clone: Other nucleotide sequences in the sample specify the same CDR3. The rearrangement links TRBV5-1 to TRBJ2-3; no clear D. Germline lookup yields CDR1 SGHRS and CDR2 YFSETQ. The CDR3 contains 13 residues. V was shortened by 2 bases and J by 5 bases, with 9 bases between the two germline ends. CDR3 sequence reads: CASSFWGRDTQYF. CDR3 DNA: TGCGCCAGCAGCTTCTGGGGAAGAGATACGCAGTATTTT.

The rearrangement links TRBV4-2 to TRBJ1-5; TRBD1 aligns across 8 bases. With 1 base clipped from V and 4 bases from J, the junction kept 3 bases outside the gene matches. The CDR3 covers 15 residues. Germline V CDR1 and CDR2: LGHNA, YNFKEQ. CDR3 region: CASSQGDRKNQPQHF. CDR3 nucleotides: TGTGCCAGCAGCCAAGGGGACAGGAAAAATCAGCCCCAGCATTTT.

The chain joins TRBV29-1 to TRBJ1-1; tentative D call: TRBD1 (6 bases). V was trimmed by 6 bases and J by 4 bases, leaving 18 bases between them. Germline V CDR1 and CDR2: SQVTM, ANQGSEA. CDR3 length: 14 residues. CDR3 protein: CSVEEQGRGTEAFF. The CDR3 DNA reads as TGCAGCGTCGAGGAACAGGGCAGGGGCACTGAAGCTTTCTTT.